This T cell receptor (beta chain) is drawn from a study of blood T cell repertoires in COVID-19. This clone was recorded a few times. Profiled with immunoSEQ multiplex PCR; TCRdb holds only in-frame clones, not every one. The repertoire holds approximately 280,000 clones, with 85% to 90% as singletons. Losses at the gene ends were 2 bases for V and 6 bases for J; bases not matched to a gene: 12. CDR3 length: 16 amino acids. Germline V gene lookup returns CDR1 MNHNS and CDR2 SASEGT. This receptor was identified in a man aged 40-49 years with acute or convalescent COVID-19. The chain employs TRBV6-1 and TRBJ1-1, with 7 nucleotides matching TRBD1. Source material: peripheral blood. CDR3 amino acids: CASSERNRGAGSEAFF. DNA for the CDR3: TGTGCCAGCAGTGAACGTAACAGGGGAGCAGGGTCTGAAGCTTTCTTT.